This T cell receptor (beta chain) was identified during a study of post-analysis software for immune sequencing data (dated by TCRdb to between 2015 and 2017). The study in broad terms: The recorded disease courses included relapsing-remitting, secondary progressive and progressive-relapsing multiple sclerosis, and some patients had no subtype annotation. A subset of samples was prepared in parallel using single-end sample barcoding, then pooled and co-amplified after Illumina adapter ligation. The patient repertoires were compared against around 11 previously published healthy control repertoires obtained from donors aged about 6 to 28 years. Here is what the overall study found, with its caveats: The multiple sclerosis patient group was slightly younger than the control group. When samples were clustered directly using the F measure, samples prepared in the same batch co-clustered strongly, which prompted a batch-effect correction. Normalized Chao1 diversity was significantly lower in multiple sclerosis patients than controls, suggesting substantial peripheral T-cell clonal expansion. Patients showed significantly higher frequencies than controls for a handful of TRBV segments, among them TRBV5-6, TRBV5-1 and TRBV20-1.

With regard to this clonotype: Its antigen is currently not known. Base qualities are not at hand, and no much larger clone is one base apart.

Its CDR3 holds 16 amino acids, cysteine through phenylalanine. The DNA shown is the 48-base CDR3, in frame from base 1. The trim is 0 bases for V and 3 bases for J, with a gap of 16 bases between the germline ends. The germline V gene encodes CDR1 DFQATT and CDR2 SNEGSKA (reference sequence). The library was generated by PCR. Sequenced using an Illumina HiSeq 2500. To reduce PCR and sequencing biases, unique molecular identifiers were incorporated into the TCR beta cDNA libraries. Approximately 500,000 cDNA molecules were obtained per 1 to 10 million input T cells, so each molecule approximated one T cell. The patient libraries were prepared and sequenced with the same protocol used for the earlier healthy control dataset. Samples belonging to the same batch were prepared together, multiplexed and sequenced on a shared HiSeq lane. The published analysis was carried out like this. MIGEC was used to process the raw barcoded reads, and molecular identifier groups with only a single read were discarded before consensus assembly and CDR3 extraction. VDJtools was used for post-analysis of the clonotype tables, and diversity was normalized by down-sampling every dataset to the size of the smallest sample. In repertoire overlap clustering, CDR3 amino acid sequences, but not nucleotide sequences, were matched to correct batch-related cross-sample contamination. TCRdb trimmed public reads at Q25 via fastp, called clones via MiXCR and kept in-frame beta chains. CDR3 protein sequences are deduplicated, and each keeps its most common genes and DNA. Clone size and V and J calls follow TCRdb, not the original study. The sample yields roughly 700,000 distinct CDR3 sequences; just under 30% were counted once. Jointly, the top ten make up around 0.56% of the sample.

To demonstrate the VDJtools post-analysis software, the study profiled TCR beta repertoires from the peripheral blood of some 13 young patients with multiple sclerosis. The multiple sclerosis patients were children and adolescents ranging in age from about 6 to 17 years. The material sequenced was blood. In this chain, TRBV20-1 is recombined with TRBJ2-3; the D segment might be TRBD1 or TRBD2, since each matches 5 bases. The sequence came from a girl between 5 and 17 years old with multiple sclerosis. The bases read TGCAGTGCTAGAGATTCGAGGGGCTCCAGGACAGATACGCAGTATTTT. Translated, it gives CSARDSRGSRTDTQYF.